Each of the 19 T cell receptor beta chains below was sequenced from the same sample in a study of a mutant IDH1 vaccine in newly diagnosed glioma. Libraries were prepared by immunoSEQ multiplex PCR; TCRdb keeps only in-frame clonotypes and omits some of them. This table holds approximately 50,000 clones, approximately 90% found once. Time point given: week 35, safety follow-up. Doses of 300 ug of mutant IDH1 20-mer peptide were given with topical imiquimod. These TCRs' antigens remain unknown. Material: PBMCs, obtained from a glioma patient whose treatment included an IDH1 peptide vaccine. The source is a woman in her thirties or forties with glioma.

V and J are TRBV19 and TRBJ1-4, with 11 positions matching TRBD1. The CDR3 is 14 residues long. Germline V gives CDR1 LNHDA, CDR2 SQIVND (reference sequence). Unmatched junction bases numbered 4, after V lost 6 bases and J lost 7 bases. The CDR3 bases are TGTGCCAGTAGGAGGACAGGGGGCCCTGAAAAACTGTTTTTT. The encoded protein is CASRRTGGPEKLFF.

J is TRBJ1-5 and V is TRBV27, with unresolved D. V was trimmed by 5 bases and J by 4 bases, leaving 18 bases between them. The CDR3 covers 16 residues. CDR1 and CDR2 from the germline V gene are MNHEY and SMNVEV (reference sequence). DNA for the CDR3: TGTGCCAGCAGTCCTTTAAGAGGAGGTGTTAATCAGCCCCAGCATTTT. Translated, it gives CASSPLRGGVNQPQHF.

V is TRBV5-1 and J is TRBJ2-3, with D perhaps matching TRBD1 (5 bases). This CDR3 spans 15 amino acids. Germline CDR1 is SGHRS and CDR2 is YFSETQ. The V gene lost 1 base and the J gene lost 2 bases, with 11 bases spanning the gap. The CDR3 region is CASSLLDSSTDTQYF. In DNA, the CDR3 is TGCGCCAGCAGCTTGTTAGACAGCTCCACAGATACGCAGTATTTT.

The chain recombines TRBV7-9 with TRBJ1-5, with 7 nucleotides matching TRBD1. Germline V CDR1 and CDR2: SEHNR, FQNEAQ (reference sequence). This CDR3 contains 13 residues. V gave up 2 bases and J gave up 5 bases; unmatched junction bases: 0. The chain's CDR3 is CASSLQGDQPQHF. The CDR3 DNA reads TGTGCCAGCAGCTTACAGGGGGATCAGCCCCAGCATTTT.

V and J are TRBV15 and TRBJ2-5; TRBD2 agrees at 7 bases. The CDR3 runs to 16 residues. CDR1 is LNHNV, CDR2 YYDKDF, per germline (reference sequence). V trimming: 0 bases; J trimming: 2 bases; junction bases outside the gene matches: 6. This chain's CDR3 is CATSRDLPSGQETQYF. In DNA form, the CDR3 reads TGTGCCACCAGCAGAGATCTGCCTAGCGGTCAAGAGACCCAGTACTTC.

V gene TRBV2 combines with J gene TRBJ1-5; D possibly corresponds to TRBD1 (5 bases). CDR1 SNHLY and CDR2 FYNNEI come from the germline V gene. The CDR3 has 16 amino acids. The V end lost 0 bases, the J end lost 4 bases, and 13 bases lay between the germline ends. The CDR3 nucleotides are TGTGCCAGCAGTGAAGCGCGAGGGACCGATAATCAGCCCCAGCATTTT. Its translation: CASSEARGTDNQPQHF.

The genes are TRBV7-2 and TRBJ2-7; D is unclear. The CDR3 has 13 residues. Between the trimmed V and J ends, which lost 6 bases and 0 bases, there was a span of 9 bases. The V gene's germline CDR1 is SGHTA and CDR2 FQGNSA. CDR3 nucleotides: TGTGCCAGCAGTTCCCCGTTCTCCTACGAGCAGTACTTC. Translated: CASSSPFSYEQYF.

The chain is built from TRBV6-6 and TRBJ2-2; TRBD1 or TRBD2 may be the D gene (5 bases each). Germline-derived CDR1 and CDR2 are MNHNY and SVGAGI (reference sequence). V lost 7 bases, J lost 5 bases, and 14 bases lay in between. There are 14 residues in the CDR3. The CDR3 region is CASKPGPRTGELFF. The DNA of the CDR3 is TGTGCCAGCAAACCGGGACCTAGGACCGGGGAGCTGTTTTTT.

The chain couples TRBV6-5 to TRBJ2-7, with D maybe TRBD2 (6 bases). CDR1 and CDR2 (germline): MNHEY, SVGAGI. The germline V and J ends were trimmed by 0 bases and 0 bases, with 9 bases remaining between them. The CDR3 runs 15 residues. The CDR3 protein is CASSYSPTSSYEQYF. The CDR3 nucleotides are TGTGCCAGCAGTTACTCCCCGACTAGCTCCTACGAGCAGTACTTC.

V usage is TRBV7-8 and J usage is TRBJ2-3, with D tentatively TRBD1 or TRBD2 (5 bases each). V lost 3 bases, J lost 1 base, and 14 bases lay in between. CDR3 length: 16 residues. The germline gives CDR1 SGHVS, CDR2 FQNEAQ. DNA of the CDR3: TGTGCCAGCAGCTTTGGACTTCTAGGGGGCACAGATACGCAGTATTTT. Protein: CASSFGLLGGTDTQYF.

CDR3 coding DNA: TGTGCCAGCAGCCCCCTAGCGGCGAACACCGGGGAGCTGTTTTTT. Protein sequence: CASSPLAANTGELFF. The chain links TRBV9 to TRBJ2-2; the match to TRBD2 covers 7 bases. The germline V gene has CDR1 SGDLS and CDR2 YYNGEE. The CDR3 extends over 15 amino acids. With V trimmed by 4 bases and J by 0 bases, 3 bases remained unmatched.

The J gene is TRBJ1-1, the V gene TRBV7-6; a weak D match, TRBD1 (6 bases). Germline V lookup: CDR1 SGHVS, CDR2 FNYEAQ. V lost 6 bases to trimming and J lost 7 bases, with 21 bases between them. The CDR3 has 15 residues. In DNA, the CDR3 is TGTGCCAGCAGTTCCAAGACAGGTTCAGAGGGTGAAGCTTTCTTT. Residues: CASSSKTGSEGEAFF.

The V and J genes are TRBV7-9 and TRBJ1-4; D is perhaps TRBD1 (6 bases). CDR3 length: 14 residues. Germline CDR1 SEHNR, CDR2 FQNEAQ (reference sequence). V was clipped by 8 bases and J by 5 bases, with 15 bases between them. The CDR3 is CASRHREGNEKLFF. DNA for the CDR3: TGTGCCAGCCGCCACAGGGAAGGGAATGAAAAACTGTTTTTT.

The genes are TRBV7-9 and TRBJ2-7; TRBD1 agrees at 7 bases. V lost 4 bases and J lost 4; bases outside the gene matches: 13. Germline CDR1 SEHNR, CDR2 FQNEAQ (reference sequence). This CDR3 has 16 amino acids. CDR3 sequence (DNA): TGTGCCAGCAGCTCACCTAGTAAGACAGGGTCATACGAGCAGTACTTC. Protein: CASSSPSKTGSYEQYF. Full variable domain (remainder filled in from reference TRBV7-9 and TRBJ2-7): DTGVSQNPRHKITKRGQNVTFRCDPISEHNRLYWYRQTLGQGPEFLTYFQNEAQLEKSRLLSDRFSAERPKGSFSTLEIQRTEQGDSAMYLCASSSPSKTGSYEQYFGPGTRLTVT.

The CDR3 region is CASSQDWGGNEQFF. The CDR3 DNA sequence: TGTGCCAGCAGTCAAGACTGGGGCGGGAATGAGCAGTTCTTC. The chain joins TRBV6-5 to TRBJ2-1, with D perhaps matching TRBD1 or TRBD2 (5 bases each). Germline V gives CDR1 MNHEY, CDR2 SVGAGI. The CDR3 has 14 residues. The V gene lost 5 bases and the J gene lost 7 bases, with 15 bases spanning the gap.

This chain links TRBV5-4 with TRBJ2-6, with D possibly matching TRBD2 (6 bases). Trimming cost V 2 bases and J 2 bases, with 14 bases left between them. Germline CDR1 reads SGHNT; CDR2 reads YYREEE (reference sequence). The CDR3 has 17 residues. DNA of the CDR3: TGTGCCAGCAGCTTCGGGGGAGGTTTCGCTGGGGCCAACGTCCTGACTTTC. Its protein product is CASSFGGGFAGANVLTF.

This chain connects TRBV2 to TRBJ2-5; D may be TRBD1 or TRBD2 (5 bases each). The germline CDR1 and CDR2 sequences are SNHLY and FYNNEI. CDR3 length equals 13 residues. V lost 6 bases to trimming and J lost 2 bases, with 10 bases between them. The CDR3 sequence is CASRAGGQETQYF. The CDR3 DNA sequence: TGTGCCAGCAGGGCTGGGGGTCAAGAGACCCAGTACTTC.

The chain recombines TRBV15 with TRBJ1-1; TRBD1 might be the D (5 bases). Trimming pared 1 base from V and 13 bases from J, leaving 19 bases between. Per the germline V gene, CDR1 is LNHNV and CDR2 is YYDKDF (reference sequence). The CDR3 runs 14 residues. In DNA form, the CDR3 reads TGTGCCACCAGCAGAGTTCAGGGCTTGTTAGGGCTTTTCTTT. Its translation is CATSRVQGLLGLFF.

The CDR3 region has the DNA TGTGCCAGCAGTGATCAGTCAGGGGTCAATCAGCCCCAGCATTTT. Amino acids: CASSDQSGVNQPQHF. The chain links TRBV28 to TRBJ1-5, with TRBD1 as a possible D gene (6 bases). The CDR3 contains 15 residues. The V end was cut by 5 bases, the J end by 3 bases, with 14 bases between. In germline, CDR1 is MDHEN, CDR2 SYDVKM.